The TCR beta chain under discussion was sequenced for a study of shared clonotypes between healthy human individuals. Across the whole study: Per-donor plates numbered three CD4 naive, three CD4 memory, two CD8 naive and one CD8 memory.

A note on this clone: Its antigen is not known.

Study-level findings and limits: Represented diversity, genetic and exposure-history alike, was limited by few donors. Clonotype sharing among donors was expected to depend on sequencing depth.

Only CD45RO-negative cells positively selected for CCR7 counted as naive CD8 cells, so terminally differentiated effector memory CD45RA+ cells were excluded. This CDR3 is 16 amino acids long. Looked up from germline, CDR1 is MGHRA and CDR2 is YSYEKL. Trimming took off 3 bases at V and 5 bases at J, with 19 bases between the two ends. At a deep level, the assay was run. Libraries were prepared by immunoSEQ multiplex PCR; TCRdb keeps only in-frame clonotypes and omits some of them. The sample has approximately 1.9 million clones; 85% to 95% are singletons. The sample taken for sequencing was naive CD8+ T cells from PBMCs. J is TRBJ1-1 and V is TRBV4-1; perhaps TRBD1 as D (6 bases). The sequence came from a man aged 18 to 29 in good health. Some clones in this sample may be carry-over from other donors' samples. The CDR3 sequence is CASSHLAPTGKTEAFF. The CDR3 bases are TGCGCCAGCAGCCACCTAGCACCTACAGGGAAGACTGAAGCTTTCTTT.